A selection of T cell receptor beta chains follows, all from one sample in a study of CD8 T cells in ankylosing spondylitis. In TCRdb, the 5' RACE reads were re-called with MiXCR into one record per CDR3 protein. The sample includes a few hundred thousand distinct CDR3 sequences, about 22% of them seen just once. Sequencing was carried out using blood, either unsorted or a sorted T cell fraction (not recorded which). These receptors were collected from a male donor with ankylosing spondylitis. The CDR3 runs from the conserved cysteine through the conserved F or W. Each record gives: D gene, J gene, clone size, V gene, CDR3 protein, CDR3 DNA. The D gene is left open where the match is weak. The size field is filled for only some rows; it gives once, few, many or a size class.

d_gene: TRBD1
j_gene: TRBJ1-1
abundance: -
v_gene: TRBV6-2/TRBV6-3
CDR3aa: CASKRQGLEAFF
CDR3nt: TGTGCCAGCAAGAGACAGGGGCTCGAAGCTTTCTTT

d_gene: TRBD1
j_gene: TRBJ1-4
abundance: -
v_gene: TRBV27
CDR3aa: CASRPAGGWEKLFF
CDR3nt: TGTGCCAGCAGACCCGCAGGGGGTTGGGAAAAACTGTTTTTT

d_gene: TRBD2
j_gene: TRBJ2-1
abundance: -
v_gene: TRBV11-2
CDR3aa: CASSLGGLPGINEQFF
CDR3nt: TGTGCCAGCAGCTTGGGGGGACTACCGGGAATTAATGAGCAGTTCTTC

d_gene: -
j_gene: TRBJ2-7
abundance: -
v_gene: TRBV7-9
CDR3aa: CASSRSWAVGDPYEQYF
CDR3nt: TGTGCCAGCAGCCGCTCGTGGGCCGTAGGCGATCCCTACGAGCAGTACTTC

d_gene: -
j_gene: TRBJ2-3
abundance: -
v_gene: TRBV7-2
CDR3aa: CASSPPDVTQYF
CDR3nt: TGTGCCAGCAGCCCACCCGATGTTACGCAGTATTTT

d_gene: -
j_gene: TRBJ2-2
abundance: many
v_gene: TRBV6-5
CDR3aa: CASSYNQALAGELFF
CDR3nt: TGTGCCAGCAGCTATAATCAGGCCCTAGCCGGGGAGCTGTTTTTT

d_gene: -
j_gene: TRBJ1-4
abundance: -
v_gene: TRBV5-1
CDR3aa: CASRTGTPGEKLFF
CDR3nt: TGCGCCAGCAGAACCGGGACGCCAGGCGAAAAACTGTTTTTT

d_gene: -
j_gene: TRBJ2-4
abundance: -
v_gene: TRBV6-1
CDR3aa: CASSEAHSVLRGQYF
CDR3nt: TGTGCCAGCAGTGAAGCCCACAGCGTACTTCGGGGGCAGTACTTC

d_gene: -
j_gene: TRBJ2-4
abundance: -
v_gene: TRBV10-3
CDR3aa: CATSVDRDLNIQYF
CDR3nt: TGTGCCACCTCGGTGGACCGGGACTTAAACATTCAGTACTTC

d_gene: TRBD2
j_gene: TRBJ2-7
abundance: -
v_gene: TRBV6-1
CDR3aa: CASTQAGVDEQYF
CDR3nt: TGTGCCAGCACGCAAGCGGGAGTGGACGAGCAGTACTTC

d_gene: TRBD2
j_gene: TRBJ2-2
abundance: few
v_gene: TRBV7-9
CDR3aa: CASSLTSGSPRTGELFF
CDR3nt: TGTGCCAGCAGCTTGACTAGCGGGAGCCCCCGCACCGGGGAGCTGTTTTTT

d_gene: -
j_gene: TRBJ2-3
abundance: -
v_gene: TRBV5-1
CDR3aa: CASSQPYRISTDTQYF
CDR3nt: TGCGCCAGCAGCCAACCCTACAGGATTAGCACAGATACGCAGTATTTT

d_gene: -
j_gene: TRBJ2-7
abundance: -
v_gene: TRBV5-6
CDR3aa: CASSLYRARLYEQYF
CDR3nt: TGTGCCAGCAGCTTATACAGGGCCCGGCTCTACGAGCAGTACTTC

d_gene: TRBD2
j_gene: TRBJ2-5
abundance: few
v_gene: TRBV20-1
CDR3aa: CSARVASGSHQETQYF
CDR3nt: TGCAGTGCTAGAGTCGCCAGCGGGAGCCACCAAGAGACCCAGTACTTC

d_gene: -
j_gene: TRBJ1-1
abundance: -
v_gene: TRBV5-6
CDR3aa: CASSLILDTEAFF
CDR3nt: TGTGCCAGCAGCTTGATCCTCGACACTGAAGCTTTCTTT

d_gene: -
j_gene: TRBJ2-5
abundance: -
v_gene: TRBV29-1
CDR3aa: CSVGGIGETQYF
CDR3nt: TGCAGCGTGGGGGGTATTGGAGAGACCCAGTACTTC

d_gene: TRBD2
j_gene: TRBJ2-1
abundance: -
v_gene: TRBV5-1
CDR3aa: CASSQEGLDRFF
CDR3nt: TGCGCCAGCAGCCAAGAGGGACTAGATCGGTTCTTC

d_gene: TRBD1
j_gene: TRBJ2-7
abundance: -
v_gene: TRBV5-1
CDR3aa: CATTRDRNYEQYF
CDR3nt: TGCGCCACCACCCGGGACAGGAATTACGAGCAGTACTTC

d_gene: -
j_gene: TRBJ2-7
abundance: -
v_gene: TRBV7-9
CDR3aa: CASSWLGSEPGREQYF
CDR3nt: TGTGCCAGCAGCTGGTTGGGAAGCGAACCGGGGCGCGAGCAGTACTTC

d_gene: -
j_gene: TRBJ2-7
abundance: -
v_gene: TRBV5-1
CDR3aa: CASSLQTSSYEQYF
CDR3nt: TGCGCCAGCAGCCTTCAGACCAGCTCCTACGAGCAGTACTTC

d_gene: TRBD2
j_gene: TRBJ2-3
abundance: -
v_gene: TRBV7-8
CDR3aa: CASSLVLAGVSDTQYF
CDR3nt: TGTGCCAGCAGCTTAGTTCTAGCGGGAGTGTCAGATACGCAGTATTTT

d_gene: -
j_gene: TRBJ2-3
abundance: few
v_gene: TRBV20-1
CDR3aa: CSARGSYEADTQYF
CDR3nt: TGCAGTGCTAGGGGATCTTACGAGGCAGATACGCAGTATTTT

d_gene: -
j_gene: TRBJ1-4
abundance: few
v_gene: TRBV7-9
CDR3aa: CASSLSGTGYNEKLFF
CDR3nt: TGTGCCAGCAGCTTATCCGGAACAGGTTATAATGAAAAACTGTTTTTT

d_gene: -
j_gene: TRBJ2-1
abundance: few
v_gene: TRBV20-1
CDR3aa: CSARGIRGRVEQFF
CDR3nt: TGCAGTGCTAGAGGGATCCGGGGACGCGTTGAGCAGTTCTTC

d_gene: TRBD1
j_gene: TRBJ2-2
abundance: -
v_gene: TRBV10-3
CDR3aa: CAIADRGNTGELFF
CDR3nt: TGTGCCATTGCGGACAGGGGGAACACCGGGGAGCTGTTTTTT

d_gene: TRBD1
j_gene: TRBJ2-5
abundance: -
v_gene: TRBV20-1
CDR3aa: CSARTGGNPLQETQYF
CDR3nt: TGCAGTGCTAGGACAGGGGGAAACCCACTCCAAGAGACCCAGTACTTC

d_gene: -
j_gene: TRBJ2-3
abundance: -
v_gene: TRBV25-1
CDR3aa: CASSEVDTDTQYF
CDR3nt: TGTGCCAGCAGTGAAGTCGACACAGATACGCAGTATTTT

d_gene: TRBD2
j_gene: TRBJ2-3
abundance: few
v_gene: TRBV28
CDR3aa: CASSLGLAGGKVTDTQYF
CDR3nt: TGTGCCAGCAGTTTGGGGCTAGCGGGAGGCAAGGTCACAGATACGCAGTATTTT

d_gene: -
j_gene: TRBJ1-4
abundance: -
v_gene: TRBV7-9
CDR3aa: CASSKGTLVNEKLFF
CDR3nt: TGTGCCAGCAGCAAAGGGACTCTCGTAAATGAAAAACTGTTTTTT

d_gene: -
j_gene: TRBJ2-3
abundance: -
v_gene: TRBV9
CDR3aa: CASSVWRKADTQYF
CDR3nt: TGTGCCAGCAGCGTCTGGCGGAAGGCAGATACGCAGTATTTT

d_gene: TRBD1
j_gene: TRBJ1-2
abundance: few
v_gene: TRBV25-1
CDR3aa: CASSQGQGRYYGYTF
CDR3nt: TGTGCCAGCAGCCAGGGACAGGGACGTTACTATGGCTACACCTTC

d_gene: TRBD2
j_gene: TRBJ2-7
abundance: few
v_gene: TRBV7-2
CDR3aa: CASSLESGRTYEQYF
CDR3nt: TGTGCCAGCAGCTTAGAGAGCGGGAGGACCTACGAGCAGTACTTC

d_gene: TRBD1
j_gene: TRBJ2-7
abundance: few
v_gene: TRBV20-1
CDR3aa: CSVIGTEPYEQYF
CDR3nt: TGCAGTGTGATTGGGACAGAACCCTACGAGCAGTACTTC

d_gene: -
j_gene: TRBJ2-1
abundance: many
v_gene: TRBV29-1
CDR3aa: CSVERKSSYNEQFF
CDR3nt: TGCAGCGTTGAGCGCAAAAGCTCCTACAATGAGCAGTTCTTC

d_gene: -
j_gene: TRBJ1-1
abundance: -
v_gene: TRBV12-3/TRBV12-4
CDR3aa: CASSRGGSTEAFF
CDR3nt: TGTGCCAGCTCCCGGGGGGGGAGCACTGAAGCTTTCTTT

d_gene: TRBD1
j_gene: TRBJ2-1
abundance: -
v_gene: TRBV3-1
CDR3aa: CASSQEGQGWNEQFF
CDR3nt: TGTGCCAGCAGCCAGGAAGGACAGGGATGGAATGAGCAGTTCTTC

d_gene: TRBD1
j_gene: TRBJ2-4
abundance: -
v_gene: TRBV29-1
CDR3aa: CSVQGTGWNIQYF
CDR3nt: TGCAGCGTTCAGGGGACAGGGTGGAACATTCAGTACTTC

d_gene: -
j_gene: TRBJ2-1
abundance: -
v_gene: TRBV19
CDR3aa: CASSFGPSRRQFF
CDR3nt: TGTGCCAGTAGTTTCGGACCTTCCAGGAGGCAGTTCTTC

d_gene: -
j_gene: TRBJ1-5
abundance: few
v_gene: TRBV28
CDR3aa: CASSQPPGSNQPQHF
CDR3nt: TGTGCCAGCAGCCAGCCCCCGGGGAGCAATCAGCCCCAGCATTTT

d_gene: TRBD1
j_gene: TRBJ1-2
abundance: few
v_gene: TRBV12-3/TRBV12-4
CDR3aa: CASSLDGTGAKGYTF
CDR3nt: TGTGCCAGCAGTTTAGACGGGACAGGGGCGAAAGGCTACACCTTC

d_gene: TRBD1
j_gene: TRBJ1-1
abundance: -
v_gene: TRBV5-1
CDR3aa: CASRRHGTGMNTEAFF
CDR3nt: TGCGCCAGCAGACGACACGGGACAGGGATGAACACTGAAGCTTTCTTT

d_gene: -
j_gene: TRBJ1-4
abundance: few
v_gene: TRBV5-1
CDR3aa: CASSLEGSEKLFF
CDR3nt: TGCGCCAGCAGCTTGGAGGGCAGTGAAAAACTGTTTTTT

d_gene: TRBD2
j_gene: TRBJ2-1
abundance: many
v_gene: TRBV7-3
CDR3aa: CASSLFSGRDYNEQFF
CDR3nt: TGTGCCAGCAGCTTATTTAGCGGGCGTGACTACAATGAGCAGTTCTTC

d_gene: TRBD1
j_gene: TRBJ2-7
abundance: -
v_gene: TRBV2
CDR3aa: CASSDLRDRVGYF
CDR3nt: TGTGCCAGCAGTGACCTCCGGGACAGGGTGGGGTACTTC

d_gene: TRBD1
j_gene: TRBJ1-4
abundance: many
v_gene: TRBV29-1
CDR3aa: CSVPDRGNEKLFF
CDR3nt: TGCAGCGTTCCGGACAGGGGGAATGAAAAACTGTTTTTT

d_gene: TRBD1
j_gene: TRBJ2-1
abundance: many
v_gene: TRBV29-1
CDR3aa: CSVARDSYNEQFF
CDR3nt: TGCAGCGTCGCCCGGGACAGCTACAATGAGCAGTTCTTC

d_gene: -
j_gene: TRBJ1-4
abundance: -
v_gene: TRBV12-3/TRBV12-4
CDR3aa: CASKPPTGRRGELFF
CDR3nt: TGTGCCAGCAAACCTCCTACGGGCCGGAGGGGGGAACTGTTTTTT

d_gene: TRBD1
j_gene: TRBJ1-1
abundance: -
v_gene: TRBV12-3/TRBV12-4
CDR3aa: CASSRTGATEAFF
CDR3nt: TGTGCCAGCAGTCGGACAGGGGCGACTGAAGCTTTCTTT

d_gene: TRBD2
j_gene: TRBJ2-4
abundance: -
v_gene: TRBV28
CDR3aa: CASSFPLDGRGVAKNIQYF
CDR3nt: TGTGCCAGCAGTTTCCCCCTAGATGGGCGGGGGGTAGCCAAAAACATTCAGTACTTC

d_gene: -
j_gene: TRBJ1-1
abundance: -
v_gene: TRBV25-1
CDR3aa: CASSEFEGGRNTEAFF
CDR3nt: TGTGCCAGCAGTGAATTCGAGGGGGGGCGTAACACTGAAGCTTTCTTT

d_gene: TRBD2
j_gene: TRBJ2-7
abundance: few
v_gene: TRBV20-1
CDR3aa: CSAGGLRLLREQYF
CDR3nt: TGCAGTGCTGGGGGACTAAGGCTCCTCCGCGAGCAGTACTTC

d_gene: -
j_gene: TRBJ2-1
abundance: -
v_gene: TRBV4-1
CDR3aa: CACSLPPLIDEQFF
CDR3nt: TGCGCTTGTAGTCTACCCCCTCTAATCGATGAGCAGTTCTTC

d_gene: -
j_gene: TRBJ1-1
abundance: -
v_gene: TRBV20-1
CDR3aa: CSARDPWGEGTEAFF
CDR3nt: TGCAGTGCTAGAGATCCGTGGGGGGAAGGCACTGAAGCTTTCTTT

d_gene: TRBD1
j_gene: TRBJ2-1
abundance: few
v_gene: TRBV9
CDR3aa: CASSDFRGQGMNEQFF
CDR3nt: TGTGCCAGCAGCGATTTCCGGGGACAGGGGATGAATGAGCAGTTCTTC

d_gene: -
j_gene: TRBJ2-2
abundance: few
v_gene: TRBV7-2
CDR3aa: CASSPDPGTGELFF
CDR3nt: TGTGCCAGCAGCCCAGATCCGGGGACCGGGGAGCTGTTTTTT

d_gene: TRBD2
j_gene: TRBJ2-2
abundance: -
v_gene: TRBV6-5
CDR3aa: CASSYSSGRPGELFF
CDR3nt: TGTGCCAGCAGTTATAGCAGCGGGAGACCCGGGGAGCTGTTTTTT